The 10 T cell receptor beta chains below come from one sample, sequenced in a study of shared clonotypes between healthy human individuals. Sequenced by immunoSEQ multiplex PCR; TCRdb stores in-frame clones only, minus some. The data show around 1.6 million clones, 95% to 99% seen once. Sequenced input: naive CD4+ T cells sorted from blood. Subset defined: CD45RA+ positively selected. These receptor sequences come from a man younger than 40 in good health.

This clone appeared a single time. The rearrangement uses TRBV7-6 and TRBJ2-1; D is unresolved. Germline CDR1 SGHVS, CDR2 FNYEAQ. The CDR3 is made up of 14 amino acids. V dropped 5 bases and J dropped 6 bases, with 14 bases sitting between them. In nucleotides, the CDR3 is TGTGCCAGCAGCCTCCAGGACGGCGGCAATGAGCAGTTCTTC. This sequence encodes CASSLQDGGNEQFF.

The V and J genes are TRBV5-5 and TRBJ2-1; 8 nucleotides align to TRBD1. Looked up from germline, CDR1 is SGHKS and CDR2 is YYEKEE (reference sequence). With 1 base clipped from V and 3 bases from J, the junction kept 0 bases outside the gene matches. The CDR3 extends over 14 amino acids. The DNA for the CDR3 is TGTGCCAGCAGCTTGACAGGGGGCTACAATGAGCAGTTCTTC. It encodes CASSLTGGYNEQFF.

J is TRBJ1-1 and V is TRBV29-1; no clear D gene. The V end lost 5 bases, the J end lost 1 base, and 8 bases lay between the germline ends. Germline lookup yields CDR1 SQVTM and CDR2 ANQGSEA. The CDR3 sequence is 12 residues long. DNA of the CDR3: TGCAGCGTTTCGTACAGGAACACTGAAGCTTTCTTT. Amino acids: CSVSYRNTEAFF.

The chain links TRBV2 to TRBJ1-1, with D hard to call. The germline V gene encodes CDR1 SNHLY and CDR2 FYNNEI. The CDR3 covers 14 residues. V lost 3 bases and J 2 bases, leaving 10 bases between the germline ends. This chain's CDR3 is CASSDPAVNTEAFF. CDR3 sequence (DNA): TGTGCCAGCAGTGACCCCGCAGTAAACACTGAAGCTTTCTTT.

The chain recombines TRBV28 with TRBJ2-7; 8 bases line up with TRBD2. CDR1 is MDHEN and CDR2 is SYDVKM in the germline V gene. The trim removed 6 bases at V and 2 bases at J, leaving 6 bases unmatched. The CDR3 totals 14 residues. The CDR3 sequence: CASRTSGTTYEQYF. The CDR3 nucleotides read TGTGCCAGCAGAACTAGCGGCACGACCTACGAGCAGTACTTC.

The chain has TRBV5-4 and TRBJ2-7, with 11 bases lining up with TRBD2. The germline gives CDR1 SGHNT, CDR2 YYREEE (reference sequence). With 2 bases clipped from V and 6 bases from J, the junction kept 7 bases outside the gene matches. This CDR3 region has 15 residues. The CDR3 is CASSLTSGRFSEQYF. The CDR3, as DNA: TGTGCCAGCAGCTTAACTAGCGGGAGATTTAGCGAGCAGTACTTC.

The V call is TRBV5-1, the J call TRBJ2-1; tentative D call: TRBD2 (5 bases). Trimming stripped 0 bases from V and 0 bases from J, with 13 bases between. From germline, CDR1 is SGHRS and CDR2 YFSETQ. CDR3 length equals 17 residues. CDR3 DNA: TGCGCCAGCAGCTTGGGGGGAGTTTTAAGCTCCTACAATGAGCAGTTCTTC. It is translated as CASSLGGVLSSYNEQFF. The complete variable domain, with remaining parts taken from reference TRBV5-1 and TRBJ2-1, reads KAGVTQTPRYLIKTRGQQVTLSCSPISGHRSVSWYQQTPGQGLQFLFEYFSETQRNKGNFPGRFSGRQFSNSRSEMNVSTLELGDSALYLCASSLGGVLSSYNEQFFGPGTRLTVL.

CDR3 region: CASSRASGGSYEQYF. The CDR3 region has the DNA TGTGCCAGCAGCCGAGCTAGCGGGGGGTCCTACGAGCAGTACTTC. V is TRBV28 and J is TRBJ2-7, with 11 bases fitting TRBD2. J lost 1 base, V lost 6 bases, and 5 bases had no gene match. The CDR3 is made up of 15 amino acids. Germline values: CDR1 MDHEN, CDR2 SYDVKM.

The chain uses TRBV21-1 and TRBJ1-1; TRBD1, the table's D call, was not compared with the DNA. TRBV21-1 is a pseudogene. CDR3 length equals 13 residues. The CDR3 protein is CATTRGGNTEAFF. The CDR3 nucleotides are TGTGCCACCACTAGAGGGGGAAACACTGAAGCTTTCTTT.

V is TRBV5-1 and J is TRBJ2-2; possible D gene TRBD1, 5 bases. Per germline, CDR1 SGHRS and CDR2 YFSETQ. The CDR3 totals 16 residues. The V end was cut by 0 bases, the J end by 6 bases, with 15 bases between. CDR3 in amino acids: CASSLGQGRVAGELFF. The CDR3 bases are TGCGCCAGCAGCTTGGGCCAGGGAAGAGTCGCCGGGGAGCTGTTTTTT.